What follows describes a single T cell receptor (beta chain). The CDR3 contains 14 residues. Per the germline V gene, CDR1 is SGDLS and CDR2 is YYNGEE. Trimming shortened V by 3 bases and J by 4 bases, and 13 bases separated the two germline ends. The data stem from a study of blood T cell repertoires in COVID-19. The wider study: Sites across the United States, Italy and Spain contributed samples from acute and convalescent COVID-19. Sources were T cells, B-cell-depleted T cells, or PBMCs; the material itself was cDNA or gDNA.

Original handling: Estimation of nucleated cell counts relied on the amplification of reference gene primers. Sequencing was performed with immunoSEQ multiplex PCR; in TCRdb, only in-frame clones are kept and a portion is missing. From that table come the V and J calls and clone size; the DNA was used to work out D and trimming. Of approximately 180,000 clones in the sample, roughly 87% were seen once. The sequenced material came from peripheral blood. This clonotype was sampled from a woman in her 50s with acute or convalescent COVID-19. This chain uses TRBV9 with TRBJ1-1, with a possible D match to TRBD1 (5 bases). This chain's CDR3 is CASSAGGGVTEAFF. Here the CDR3 DNA reads TGTGCCAGCAGCGCCGGAGGAGGGGTCACTGAAGCTTTCTTT.